This TCR beta chain was recovered during a study of blood T cell repertoires in COVID-19. V was cut by 0 bases and J by 3 bases, with 5 bases left in between. This CDR3 has 13 residues. CDR1 and CDR2 from the germline V gene are MNHNY and SVGAGI (reference sequence). Measured with immunoSEQ multiplex PCR; TCRdb has only the in-frame clones, and not every one. The sample has fewer than 350,000 clones; 80% to 90% are singletons. This chain connects TRBV6-6 to TRBJ1-1, with D uncertain. Sequenced: peripheral blood. The TCR originated in a woman in her 30s with COVID-19, enrolled during active disease. CDR3 nucleotides: TGTGCCAGCAGTTACTCGAGTGACACTGAAGCTTTCTTT. Translation: CASSYSSDTEAFF.